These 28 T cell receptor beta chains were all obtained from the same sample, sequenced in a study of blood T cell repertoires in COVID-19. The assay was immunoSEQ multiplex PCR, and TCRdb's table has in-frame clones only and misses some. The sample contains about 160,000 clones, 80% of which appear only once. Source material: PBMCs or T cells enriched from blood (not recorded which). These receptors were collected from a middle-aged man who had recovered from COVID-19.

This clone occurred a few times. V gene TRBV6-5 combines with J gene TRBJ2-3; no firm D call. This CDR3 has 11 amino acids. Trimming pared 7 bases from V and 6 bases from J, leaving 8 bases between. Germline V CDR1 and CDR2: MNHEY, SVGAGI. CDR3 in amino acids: CASTIRDTQYF. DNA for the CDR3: TGTGCCAGCACGATCAGGGATACGCAGTATTTT.

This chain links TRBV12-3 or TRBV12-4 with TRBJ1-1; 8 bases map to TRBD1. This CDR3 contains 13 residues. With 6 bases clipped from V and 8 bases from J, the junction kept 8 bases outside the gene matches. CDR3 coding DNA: TGTGCCAGCAGGCCAGGGGGCGCGCCCGAAGCTTTCTTT. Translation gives CASRPGGAPEAFF.

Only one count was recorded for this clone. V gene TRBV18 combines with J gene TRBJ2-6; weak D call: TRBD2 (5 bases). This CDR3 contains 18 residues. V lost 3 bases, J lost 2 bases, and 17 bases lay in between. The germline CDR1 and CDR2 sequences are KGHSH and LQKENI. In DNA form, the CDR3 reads TGTGCCAGCTCACCCCTAGCTGCAGGAGGCGCTGGGGCCAACGTCCTGACTTTC. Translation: CASSPLAAGGAGANVLTF. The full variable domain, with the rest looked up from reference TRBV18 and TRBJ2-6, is NAGVMQNPRHLVRRRGQEARLRCSPMKGHSHVYWYRQLPEEGLKFMVYLQKENIIDESGMPKERFSAEFPKEGPSILRIQQVVRGDSAAYFCASSPLAAGGAGANVLTFGAGSRLTVL.

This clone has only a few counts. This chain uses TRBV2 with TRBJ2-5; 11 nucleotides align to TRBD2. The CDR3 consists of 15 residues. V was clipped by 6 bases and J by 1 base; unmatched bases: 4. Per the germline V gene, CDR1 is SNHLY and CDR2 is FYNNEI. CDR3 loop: CASRKGTSGQETQYF. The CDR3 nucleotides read TGTGCCAGCAGGAAGGGGACTAGCGGCCAAGAGACCCAGTACTTC.

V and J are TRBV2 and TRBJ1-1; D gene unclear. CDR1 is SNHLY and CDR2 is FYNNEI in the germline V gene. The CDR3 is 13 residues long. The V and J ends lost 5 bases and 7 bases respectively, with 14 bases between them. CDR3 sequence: CASSPREGSEAFF. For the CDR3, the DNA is TGTGCCAGCAGTCCTCGAGAGGGTAGTGAAGCTTTCTTT.

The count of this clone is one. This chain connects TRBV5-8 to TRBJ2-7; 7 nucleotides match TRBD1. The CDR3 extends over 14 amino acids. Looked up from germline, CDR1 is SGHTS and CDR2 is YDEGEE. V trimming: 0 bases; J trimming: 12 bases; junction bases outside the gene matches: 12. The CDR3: CASSLARVGQEPYV. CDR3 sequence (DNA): TGTGCCAGCAGCTTGGCACGAGTAGGACAGGAACCGTACGTC.

Here the CDR3 reads CASSEQGTVNTEAFF. CDR3 DNA: TGTGCCAGCAGTGAGCAGGGGACGGTGAACACTGAAGCTTTCTTT. The genes are TRBV2 and TRBJ1-1; possibly TRBD1 for D (6 bases). V lost 3 bases and J 0 bases, leaving 11 bases between the germline ends. CDR3 length: 15 amino acids. The germline gives CDR1 SNHLY, CDR2 FYNNEI. The whole variable domain, filled in from reference TRBV2 and TRBJ1-1, reads EPEVTQTPSHQVTQMGQEVILRCVPISNHLYFYWYRQILGQKVEFLVSFYNNEISEKSEIFDDQFSVERPDGSNFTLKIRSTKLEDSAMYFCASSEQGTVNTEAFFGQGTRLTVV.

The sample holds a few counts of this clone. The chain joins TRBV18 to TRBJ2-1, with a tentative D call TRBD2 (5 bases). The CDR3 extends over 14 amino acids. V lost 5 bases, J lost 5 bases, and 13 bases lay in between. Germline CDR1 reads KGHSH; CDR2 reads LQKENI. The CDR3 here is CASSSGSGNNEQFF. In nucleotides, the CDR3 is TGTGCCAGCTCAAGCGGCTCGGGGAACAATGAGCAGTTCTTC.

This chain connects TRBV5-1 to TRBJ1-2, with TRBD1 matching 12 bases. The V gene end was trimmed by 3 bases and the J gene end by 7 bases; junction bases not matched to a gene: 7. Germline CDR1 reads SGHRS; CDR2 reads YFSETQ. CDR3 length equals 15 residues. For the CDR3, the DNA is TGCGCCAGCAGCTCCGGGACAGGGGGCGTGTCTGGCTACACCTTC. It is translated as CASSSGTGGVSGYTF.

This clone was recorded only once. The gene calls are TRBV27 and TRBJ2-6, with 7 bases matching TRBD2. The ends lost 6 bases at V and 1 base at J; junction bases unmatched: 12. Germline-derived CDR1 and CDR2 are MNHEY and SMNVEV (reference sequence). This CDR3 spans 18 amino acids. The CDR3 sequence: CASSPWEGVLSGANVLTF. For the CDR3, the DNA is TGTGCCAGCAGCCCCTGGGAGGGTGTACTGTCTGGGGCCAACGTCCTGACTTTC.

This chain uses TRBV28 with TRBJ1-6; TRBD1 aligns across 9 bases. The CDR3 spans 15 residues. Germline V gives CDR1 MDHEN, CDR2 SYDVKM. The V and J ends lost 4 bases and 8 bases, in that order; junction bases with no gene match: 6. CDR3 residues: CASSSSGTGYSPLHF. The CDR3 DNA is TGTGCCAGCAGTTCGTCCGGGACAGGGTATTCACCCCTCCACTTT. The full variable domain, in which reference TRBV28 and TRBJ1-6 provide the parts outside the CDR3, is DVKVTQSSRYLVKRTGEKVFLECVQDMDHENMFWYRQDPGLGLRLIYFSYDVKMKEKGDIPEGYSVSREKKERFSLILESASTNQTSMYLCASSSSGTGYSPLHFGNGTRLTVT.

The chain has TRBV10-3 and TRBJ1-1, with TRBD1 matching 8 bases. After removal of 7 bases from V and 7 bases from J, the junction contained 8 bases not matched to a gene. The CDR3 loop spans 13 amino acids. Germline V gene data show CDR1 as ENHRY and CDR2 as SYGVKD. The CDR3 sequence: CAIKAGGLNEAFF. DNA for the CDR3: TGTGCCATCAAGGCAGGGGGCCTGAATGAAGCTTTCTTT.

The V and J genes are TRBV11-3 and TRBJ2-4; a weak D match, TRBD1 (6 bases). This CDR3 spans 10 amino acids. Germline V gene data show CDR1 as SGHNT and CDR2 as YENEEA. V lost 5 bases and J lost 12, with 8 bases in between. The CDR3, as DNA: TGTGCCAGCAGCCCGGACAGTCAGTACTTC. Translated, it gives CASSPDSQYF.

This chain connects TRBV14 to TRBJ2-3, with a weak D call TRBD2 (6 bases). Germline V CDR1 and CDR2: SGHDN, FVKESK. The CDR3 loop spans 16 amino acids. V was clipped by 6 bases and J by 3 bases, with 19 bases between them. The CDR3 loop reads CASSLRRGSETDTQYF. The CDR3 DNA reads TGTGCCAGCAGTCTTCGGAGGGGTAGCGAGACAGATACGCAGTATTTT.

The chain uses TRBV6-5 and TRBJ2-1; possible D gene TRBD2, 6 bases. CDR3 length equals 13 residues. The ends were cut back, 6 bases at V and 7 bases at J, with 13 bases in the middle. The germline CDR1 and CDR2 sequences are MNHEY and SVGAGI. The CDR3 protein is CASRGGSWNEQFF. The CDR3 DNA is TGTGCCAGCAGGGGAGGATCCTGGAATGAGCAGTTCTTC.

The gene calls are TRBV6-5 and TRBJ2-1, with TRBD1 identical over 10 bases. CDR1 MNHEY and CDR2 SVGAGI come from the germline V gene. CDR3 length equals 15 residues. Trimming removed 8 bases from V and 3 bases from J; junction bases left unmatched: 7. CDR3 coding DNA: TGTGCCAGCCGCCAGGGACAGGGGTTCTACAATGAGCAGTTCTTC. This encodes CASRQGQGFYNEQFF.

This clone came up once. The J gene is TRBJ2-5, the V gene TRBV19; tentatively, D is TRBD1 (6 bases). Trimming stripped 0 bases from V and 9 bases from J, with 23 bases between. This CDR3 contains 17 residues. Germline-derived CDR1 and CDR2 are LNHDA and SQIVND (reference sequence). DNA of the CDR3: TGTGCCAGTAGTATAGATCATAGGACAGCCTACTTTAGGCCCCAGTACTTC. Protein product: CASSIDHRTAYFRPQYF.

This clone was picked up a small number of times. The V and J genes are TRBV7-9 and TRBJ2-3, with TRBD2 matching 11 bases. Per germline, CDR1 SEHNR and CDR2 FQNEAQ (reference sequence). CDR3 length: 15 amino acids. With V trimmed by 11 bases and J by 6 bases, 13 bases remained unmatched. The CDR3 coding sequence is TGTGCCCGCGCGAGACTAGCGGGGTCATGGGATACGCAGTATTTT. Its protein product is CARARLAGSWDTQYF.

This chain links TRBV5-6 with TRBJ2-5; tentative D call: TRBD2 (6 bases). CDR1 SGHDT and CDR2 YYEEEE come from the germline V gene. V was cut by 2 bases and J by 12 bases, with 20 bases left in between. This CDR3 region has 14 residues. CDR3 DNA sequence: TGTGCCAGCAGCTTAGTAGGCGGGGACCTTCCGAAGTACTTC. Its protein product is CASSLVGGDLPKYF. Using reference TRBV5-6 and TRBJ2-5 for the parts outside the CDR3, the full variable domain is DAGVTQSPTHLIKTRGQQVTLRCSPKSGHDTVSWYQQALGQGPQFIFQYYEEEERQRGNFPDRFSGHQFPNYSSELNVNALLLGDSALYLCASSLVGGDLPKYFGPGTRLLVL.

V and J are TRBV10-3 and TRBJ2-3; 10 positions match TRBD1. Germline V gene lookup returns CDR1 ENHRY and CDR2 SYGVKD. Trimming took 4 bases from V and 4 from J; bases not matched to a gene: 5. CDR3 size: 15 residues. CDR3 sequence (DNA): TGTGCCATCAGTGCCGGACAGGGGGACGCAGATACGCAGTATTTT. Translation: CAISAGQGDADTQYF.

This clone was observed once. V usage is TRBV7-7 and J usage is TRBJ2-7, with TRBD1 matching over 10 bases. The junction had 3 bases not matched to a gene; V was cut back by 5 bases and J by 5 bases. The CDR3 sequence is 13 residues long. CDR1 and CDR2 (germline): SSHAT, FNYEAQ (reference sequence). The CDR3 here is CASSLGQGDEQYF. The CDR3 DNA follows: TGTGCCAGCAGCCTAGGACAGGGGGACGAGCAGTACTTC.

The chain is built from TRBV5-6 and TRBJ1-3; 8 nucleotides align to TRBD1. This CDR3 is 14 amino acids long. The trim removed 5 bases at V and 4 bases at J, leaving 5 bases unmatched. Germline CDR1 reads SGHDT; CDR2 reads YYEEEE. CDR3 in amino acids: CASRPGGSGNTIYF. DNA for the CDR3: TGTGCCAGCAGACCAGGGGGCTCGGGAAACACCATATATTTT.

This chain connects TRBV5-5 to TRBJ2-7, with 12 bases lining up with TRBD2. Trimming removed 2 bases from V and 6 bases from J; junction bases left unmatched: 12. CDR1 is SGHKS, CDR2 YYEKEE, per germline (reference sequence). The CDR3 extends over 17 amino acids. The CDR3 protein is CASSFVLAGGPDGEQYF. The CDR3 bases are TGTGCCAGCAGCTTCGTCCTAGCGGGGGGGCCAGATGGCGAGCAGTACTTC.

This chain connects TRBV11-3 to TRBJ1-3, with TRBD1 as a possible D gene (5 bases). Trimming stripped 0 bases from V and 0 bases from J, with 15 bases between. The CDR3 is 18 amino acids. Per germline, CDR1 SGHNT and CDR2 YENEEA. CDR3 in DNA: TGTGCCAGCAGCTTAGACCTGGGACTGCCGACCTCTGGAAACACCATATATTTT. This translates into CASSLDLGLPTSGNTIYF. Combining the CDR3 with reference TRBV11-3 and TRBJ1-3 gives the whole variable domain EAGVVQSPRYKIIEKKQPVAFWCNPISGHNTLYWYLQNLGQGPELLIRYENEEAVDDSQLPKDRFSAERLKGVDSTLKIQPAELGDSAVYLCASSLDLGLPTSGNTIYFGEGSWLTVV.

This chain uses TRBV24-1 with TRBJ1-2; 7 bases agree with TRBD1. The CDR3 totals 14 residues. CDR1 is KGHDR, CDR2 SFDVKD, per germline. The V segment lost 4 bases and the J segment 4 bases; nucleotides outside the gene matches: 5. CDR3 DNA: TGTGCCACCAGTGACCCGACAGGGCCCTATGGCTACACCTTC. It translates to CATSDPTGPYGYTF.

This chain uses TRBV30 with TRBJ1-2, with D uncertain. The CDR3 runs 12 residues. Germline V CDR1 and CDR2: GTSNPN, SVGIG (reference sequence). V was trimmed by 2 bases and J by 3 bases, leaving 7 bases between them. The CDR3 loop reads CAWSTGDYGYTF. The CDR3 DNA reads TGTGCCTGGAGTACGGGAGACTATGGCTACACCTTC.

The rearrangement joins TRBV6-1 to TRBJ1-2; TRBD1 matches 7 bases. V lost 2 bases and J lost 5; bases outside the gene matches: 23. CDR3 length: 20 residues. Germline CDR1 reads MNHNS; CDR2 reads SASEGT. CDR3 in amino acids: CASSELRNPTGLGLRYGYTF. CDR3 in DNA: TGTGCCAGCAGTGAACTCAGAAATCCGACAGGGTTGGGCCTTCGGTATGGCTACACCTTC.

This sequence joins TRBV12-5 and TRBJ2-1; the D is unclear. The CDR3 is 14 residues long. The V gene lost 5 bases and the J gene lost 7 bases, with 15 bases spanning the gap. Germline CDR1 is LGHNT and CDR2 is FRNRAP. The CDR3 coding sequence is TGTGCTAGTGGTCAGACTCCCTTAGGTAATGAGCAGTTCTTC. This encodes CASGQTPLGNEQFF.